What follows describes a single T cell receptor beta chain. Its recognized antigen is unknown. Base quality data are lacking; no much larger clone is found one base away. This entry is derived from a study of PD-1 blockade in classical Hodgkin lymphoma (dated by TCRdb to 2019 to 2021). A note on the overall study: Nivolumab dosing was 3 mg/kg intravenously every 2 weeks, continuing until either disease progression or unacceptable toxicity. The study used TCR beta sequencing and CyTOF to define a peripheral blood immune signature of response to PD-1 blockade in classical Hodgkin lymphoma.

This sample's time point label indicates: cycle 4 day 1 (C4D1), after five to seven weeks of nivolumab. Relapse after autologous stem cell transplantation had occurred in all trial patients, and cohorts A, B and C were distinguished by prior brentuximab vedotin exposure. The trial cohort included around 60 patients with relapsed/refractory classical Hodgkin lymphoma, and each patient had a best overall response of complete response, partial response or progressive disease. Trial patients were treated with single-agent nivolumab in the multi-cohort phase II CheckMate 205 trial. Best overall response was determined by an independent review committee according to the 2007 International Working Group response criteria. Trial PBMCs were collected just before the start of nivolumab (C1D1) and during therapy at cycle 2 day 1 and cycle 4 day 1. Peripheral blood was collected in 8 mL Vacutainer Cell Preparation Tubes, from which PBMCs were isolated by centrifugation and then cryopreserved.

Beyond this particular receptor, the publication reports: CD4+ but not CD8+ TCR diversity rose significantly by C4D1 (p=0.0027 vs p=0.16), most apparent in complete responders (p=0.02). Only a single clinical trial cohort was studied, and what caused the repertoire differences, possibly disease activity or prior therapy, remained undefined. Baseline TCR diversity was reported as lower in newly diagnosed patients than in healthy donors, and lower still in relapsed/refractory patients. Among trial patients, those achieving complete response had baseline diversity similar to that of newly diagnosed patients, while diversity was significantly lower in partial responders and progressors. Diversity was lower in patients who began nivolumab less than 1 year after ASCT, so these patients were left out of later analyses to avoid confounding by immune reconstitution.

The Qiagen DNeasy kit was used to extract genomic DNA from unsorted PBMCs and from the negatively selected CD4+ and CD8+ fractions. Amplification of TCR beta CDR3 regions was done by immunoSEQ multiplex PCR with primers that anneal to V and J segments. A synthetic immune receptor repertoire was used to minimize amplification bias, and remaining bias was computationally removed after sequencing. The original pipeline was this. Repertoire diversity was quantified as the Shannon entropy index using custom Python scripts. The unsorted, CD4+ and CD8+ repertoires were each analyzed separately, with the exception of combined analyses, where CD4+ and CD8+ sequences were merged in silico. Clonal expansion was defined as a frequency increase of at least 2-fold after treatment compared with C1D1, and clones undetected at baseline were assigned a pseudocount of 0.5. Clones with 0 or 1 copy at C1D1 were classified as singleton clones, and clones with 2 or more copies were classified as non-singleton clones. Clones expanded in unsorted samples were annotated as CD4+, CD8+ or unknown by matching protein sequences in sorted samples from the same patient. Wilcoxon tests were applied to paired samples to test diversity changes from C1D1 to C4D1. TCRdb re-hosts the immuneACCESS table, in-frame sequences only. Its copies lack some clones; in the studies checked, an unresolved V gene accounts for under half of them, and the cause for the rest is not known. The V and J calls and clone size come from that table; D and trimming were worked out from the DNA. Recorded for this sample are approximately 100,000 clones; about 83% of them occurred a single time. The ten largest make up about 17% of the sample.

After removal of 5 bases from V and 4 bases from J, the junction retains 10 bases not matched to a gene. The CDR3 has 15 amino acids, counting the end cysteine and phenylalanine. Only CDR3 DNA remains: 45 bases, in frame from the first base. Sequences MNHEY (CDR1) and SVGAGI (CDR2) are obtained from the germline V gene. The specimen was peripheral blood mononuclear cells (PBMCs), collected before the fourth cycle of nivolumab. This clonotype was obtained from a human donor with classical Hodgkin lymphoma. This chain is built from TRBV6-5 and TRBJ1-1, with 7 central nucleotides matching TRBD1. DNA sequence: TGTGCCAGCAGTCCCCCGGGACAGCCCCCCACTGAAGCTTTCTTT. It translates as CASSPPGQPPTEAFF.